The next 6 T cell receptor beta chains were all read from a single sample in a study of cytomegalovirus exposure and HLA in healthy donors. The data were produced by immunoSEQ multiplex PCR, yet TCRdb's version contains in-frame clones alone and is incomplete. The sample holds about 160,000 clones, roughly 96% seen once. The sequenced sample was PBMCs. Receptors were obtained from a woman under 30 in good health and CMV-seronegative.

The gene calls are TRBV9 and TRBJ2-1; tentative D call: TRBD2 (5 bases). In germline, CDR1 is SGDLS, CDR2 YYNGEE. V dropped 8 bases and J dropped 0 bases, with 9 bases sitting between them. The CDR3 totals 13 residues. As DNA, the CDR3 is TGTGCCAGTCAACTAGACTCCTACAATGAGCAGTTCTTC. Its protein is CASQLDSYNEQFF.

The chain is built from TRBV18 and TRBJ1-3; TRBD1 is a possible D gene (6 bases). Deletions cut 8 bases from V and 0 bases from J, with 14 bases between. This CDR3 is 15 amino acids long. Germline lookup yields CDR1 KGHSH and CDR2 LQKENI. The CDR3 nucleotides read TGTGCCAGCCGGTTCCAGGGGAGCTCTGGAAACACCATATATTTT. Encoded protein: CASRFQGSSGNTIYF.

The chain carries TRBV12-5 and TRBJ1-2; 9 nucleotides match TRBD1. The CDR3 is 17 residues long. Per germline, CDR1 LGHNT and CDR2 FRNRAP. V trimming: 3 bases; J trimming: 7 bases; junction bases outside the gene matches: 15. The DNA of the CDR3 is TGTGCTAGTGGTTTCCTTAATCGGGACAGGGTAATGCCTGGCTACACCTTC. It translates to CASGFLNRDRVMPGYTF.

This chain links TRBV10-3 with TRBJ2-7, with 9 bases lining up with TRBD1. Looked up from germline, CDR1 is ENHRY and CDR2 is SYGVKD. V was clipped by 3 bases and J by 5 bases; unmatched bases: 5. The CDR3 has 14 amino acids. CDR3: CAISDGTGMDEQYF. The CDR3 DNA reads TGTGCCATCAGTGATGGGACAGGGATGGACGAGCAGTACTTC.

The chain has TRBV18 and TRBJ2-2, with a weak D call TRBD1 (6 bases). Germline loops: CDR1 KGHSH, CDR2 LQKENI. With 11 bases removed from V and 1 base from J, the gap between germline ends came to 14 bases. The CDR3 runs to 14 residues. The CDR3 DNA is TGTGCCGGGTTGACAGGCGGGAACACCGGGGAGCTGTTTTTT. It encodes CAGLTGGNTGELFF.

The CDR3 is CASSSDRGGEKLFF. The CDR3 nucleotides are TGTGCCAGCAGTTCTGACAGGGGTGGTGAAAAACTGTTTTTT. The chain is built from TRBV6-5 and TRBJ1-4; 8 nucleotides match TRBD1. Trimming cost V 4 bases and J 7 bases; bases outside gene matches: 5. This CDR3 spans 14 amino acids. Germline V gene data show CDR1 as MNHEY and CDR2 as SVGAGI.